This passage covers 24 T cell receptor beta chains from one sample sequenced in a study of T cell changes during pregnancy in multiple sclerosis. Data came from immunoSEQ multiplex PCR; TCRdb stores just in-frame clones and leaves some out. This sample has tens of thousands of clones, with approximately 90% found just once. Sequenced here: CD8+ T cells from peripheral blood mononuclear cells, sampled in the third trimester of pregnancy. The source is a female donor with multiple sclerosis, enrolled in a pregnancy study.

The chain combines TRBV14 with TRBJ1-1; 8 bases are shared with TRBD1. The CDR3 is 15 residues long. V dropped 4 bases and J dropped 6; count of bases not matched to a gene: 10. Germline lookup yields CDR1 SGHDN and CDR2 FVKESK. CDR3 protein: CASSRLDRVSPEAFF. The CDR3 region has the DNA TGTGCCAGCAGCCGCCTGGACAGGGTCTCCCCTGAAGCTTTCTTT. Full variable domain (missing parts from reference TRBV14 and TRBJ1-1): EAGVTQFPSHSVIEKGQTVTLRCDPISGHDNLYWYRRVMGKEIKFLLHFVKESKQDESGMPNNRFLAERTGGTYSTLKVQPAELEDSGVYFCASSRLDRVSPEAFFGQGTRLTVV.

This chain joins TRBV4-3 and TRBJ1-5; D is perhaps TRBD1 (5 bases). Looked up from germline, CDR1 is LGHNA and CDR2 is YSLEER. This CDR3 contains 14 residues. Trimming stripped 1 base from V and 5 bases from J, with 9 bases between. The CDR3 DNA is TGCGCCAGCAGCCAAGCCGGGGGTGATCAGCCCCAGCATTTT. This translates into CASSQAGGDQPQHF.

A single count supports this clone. In DNA form, the CDR3 reads TGTGCCAGCATCGGAGCTTATCAAGAGACCCAGTACTTC. Translation: CASIGAYQETQYF. The chain couples TRBV6-1 to TRBJ2-5; no reliable D call. The CDR3 length is 13 residues. With 7 bases removed from V and 2 bases from J, the gap between germline ends came to 11 bases. CDR1 MNHNS and CDR2 SASEGT come from the germline V gene.

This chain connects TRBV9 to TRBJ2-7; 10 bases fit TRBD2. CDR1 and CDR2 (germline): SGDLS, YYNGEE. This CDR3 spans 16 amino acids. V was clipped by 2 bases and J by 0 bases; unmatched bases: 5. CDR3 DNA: TGTGCCAGCAGCGTCAGCGGGGGGGTAAGCTCCTACGAGCAGTACTTC. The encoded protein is CASSVSGGVSSYEQYF.

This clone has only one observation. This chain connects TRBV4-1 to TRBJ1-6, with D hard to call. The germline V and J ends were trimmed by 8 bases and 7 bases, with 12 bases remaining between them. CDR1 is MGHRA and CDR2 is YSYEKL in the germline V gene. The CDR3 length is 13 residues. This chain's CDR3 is CASQVTGNSPLHF. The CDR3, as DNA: TGCGCCAGCCAGGTGACGGGGAATTCACCCCTCCACTTT.

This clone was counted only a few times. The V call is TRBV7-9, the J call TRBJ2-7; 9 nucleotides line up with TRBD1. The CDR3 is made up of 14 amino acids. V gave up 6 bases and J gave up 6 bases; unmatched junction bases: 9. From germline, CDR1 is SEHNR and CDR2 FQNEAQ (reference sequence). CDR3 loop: CASRPGTGIGEQYF. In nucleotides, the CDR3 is TGTGCCAGCAGACCCGGGACAGGGATTGGCGAGCAGTACTTC.

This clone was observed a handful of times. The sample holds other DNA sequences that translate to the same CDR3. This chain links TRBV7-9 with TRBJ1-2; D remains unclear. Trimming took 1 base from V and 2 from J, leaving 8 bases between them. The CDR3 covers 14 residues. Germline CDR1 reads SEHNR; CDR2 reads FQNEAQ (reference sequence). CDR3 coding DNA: TGTGCCAGCAGCTTAGAAGCCAGGAACTATGGCTACACCTTC. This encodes CASSLEARNYGYTF.

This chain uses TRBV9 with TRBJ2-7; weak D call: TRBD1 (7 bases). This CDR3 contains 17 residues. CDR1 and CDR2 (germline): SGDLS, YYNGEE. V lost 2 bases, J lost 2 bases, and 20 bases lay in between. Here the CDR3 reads CASSVAGQPKAAYEQYF. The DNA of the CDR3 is TGTGCCAGCAGCGTTGCGGGACAGCCGAAAGCCGCCTACGAGCAGTACTTC.

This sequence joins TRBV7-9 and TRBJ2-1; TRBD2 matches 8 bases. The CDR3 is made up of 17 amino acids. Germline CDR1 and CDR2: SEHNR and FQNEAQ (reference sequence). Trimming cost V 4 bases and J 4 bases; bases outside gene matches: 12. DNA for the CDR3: TGTGCCAGCAGCTACTCGACTAGCGCCCTCGTATACAATGAGCAGTTCTTC. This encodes CASSYSTSALVYNEQFF.

In nucleotides, the CDR3 is TGTGCCAGCAGTTCTCAGACAGGGGTCCAGCCCCAGCATTTT. It translates to CASSSQTGVQPQHF. The chain is built from TRBV27 and TRBJ1-5; 8 nucleotides align to TRBD1. This CDR3 has 14 amino acids. Trimming took 4 bases from V and 7 from J; bases not matched to a gene: 6. Germline V gives CDR1 MNHEY, CDR2 SMNVEV (reference sequence).

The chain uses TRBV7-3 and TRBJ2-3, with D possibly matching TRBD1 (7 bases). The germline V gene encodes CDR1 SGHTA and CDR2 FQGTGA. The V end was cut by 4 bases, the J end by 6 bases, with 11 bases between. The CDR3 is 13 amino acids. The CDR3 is CASSSGGSDTQYF. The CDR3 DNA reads TGTGCCAGCAGCTCAGGGGGGAGTGATACGCAGTATTTT.

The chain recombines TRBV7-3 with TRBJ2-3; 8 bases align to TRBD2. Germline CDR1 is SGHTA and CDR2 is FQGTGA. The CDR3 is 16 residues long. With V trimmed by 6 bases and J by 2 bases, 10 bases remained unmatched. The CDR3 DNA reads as TGTGCCAGCAGTCAATTTATTAGCGGGGACACAGATACGCAGTATTTT. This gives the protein CASSQFISGDTDTQYF.

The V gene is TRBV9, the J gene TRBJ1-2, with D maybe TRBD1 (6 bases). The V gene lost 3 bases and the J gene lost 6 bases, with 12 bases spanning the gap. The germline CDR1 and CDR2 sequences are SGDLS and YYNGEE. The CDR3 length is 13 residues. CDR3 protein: CASSGDRWHGYTF. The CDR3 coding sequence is TGTGCCAGCAGCGGAGACAGGTGGCATGGCTACACCTTC.

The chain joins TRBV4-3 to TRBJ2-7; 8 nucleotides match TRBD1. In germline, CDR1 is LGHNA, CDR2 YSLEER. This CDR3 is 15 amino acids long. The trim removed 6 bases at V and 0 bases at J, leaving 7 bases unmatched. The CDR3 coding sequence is TGCGCCAGCAGTCCCGGGACAGGTTTCTCCTACGAGCAGTACTTC. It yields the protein CASSPGTGFSYEQYF.

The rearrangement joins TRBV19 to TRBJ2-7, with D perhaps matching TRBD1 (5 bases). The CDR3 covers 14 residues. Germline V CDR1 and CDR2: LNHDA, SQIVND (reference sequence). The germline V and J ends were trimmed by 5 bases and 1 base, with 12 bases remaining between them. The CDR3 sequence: CASSQGTLSYEQYF. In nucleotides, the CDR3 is TGTGCCAGTAGTCAGGGTACACTTTCCTACGAGCAGTACTTC. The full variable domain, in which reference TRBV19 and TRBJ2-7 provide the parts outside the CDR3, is DGGITQSPKYLFRKEGQNVTLSCEQNLNHDAMYWYRQDPGQGLRLIYYSQIVNDFQKGDIAEGYSVSREKKESFPLTVTSAQKNPTAFYLCASSQGTLSYEQYFGPGTRLTVT.

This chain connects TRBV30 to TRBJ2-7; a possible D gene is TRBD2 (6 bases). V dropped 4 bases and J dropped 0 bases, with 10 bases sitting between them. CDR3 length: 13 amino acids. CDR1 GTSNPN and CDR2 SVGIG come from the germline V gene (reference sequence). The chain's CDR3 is CAWTTGGSYEQYF. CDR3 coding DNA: TGTGCCTGGACGACCGGGGGCTCCTACGAGCAGTACTTC.

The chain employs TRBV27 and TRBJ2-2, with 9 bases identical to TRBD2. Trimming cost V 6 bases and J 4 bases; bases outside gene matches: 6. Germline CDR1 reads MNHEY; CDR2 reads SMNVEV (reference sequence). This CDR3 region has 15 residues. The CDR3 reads CASSGGGASTGELFF. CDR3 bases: TGTGCCAGCAGCGGCGGGGGGGCCAGCACCGGGGAGCTGTTTTTT.

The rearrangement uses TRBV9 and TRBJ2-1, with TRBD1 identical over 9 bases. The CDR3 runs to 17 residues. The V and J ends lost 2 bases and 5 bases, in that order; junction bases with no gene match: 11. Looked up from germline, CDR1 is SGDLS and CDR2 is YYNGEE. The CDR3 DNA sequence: TGTGCCAGCAGCGTCGATACCCGACAGGGGGTAGACAATGAGCAGTTCTTC. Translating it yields CASSVDTRQGVDNEQFF.

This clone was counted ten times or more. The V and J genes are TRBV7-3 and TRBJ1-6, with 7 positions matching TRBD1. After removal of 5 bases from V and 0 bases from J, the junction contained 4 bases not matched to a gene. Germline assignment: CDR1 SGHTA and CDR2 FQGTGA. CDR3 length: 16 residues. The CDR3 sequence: CASSLQGSSYNSPLHF. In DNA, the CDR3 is TGTGCCAGCAGCCTACAGGGGAGCTCCTATAATTCACCCCTCCACTTT.

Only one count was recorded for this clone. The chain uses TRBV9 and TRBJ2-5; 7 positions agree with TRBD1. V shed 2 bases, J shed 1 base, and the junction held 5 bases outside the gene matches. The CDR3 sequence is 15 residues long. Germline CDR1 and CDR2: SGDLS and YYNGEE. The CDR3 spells CASSVGDRVQETQYF. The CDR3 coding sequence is TGTGCCAGCAGCGTCGGAGACAGGGTCCAAGAGACCCAGTACTTC.

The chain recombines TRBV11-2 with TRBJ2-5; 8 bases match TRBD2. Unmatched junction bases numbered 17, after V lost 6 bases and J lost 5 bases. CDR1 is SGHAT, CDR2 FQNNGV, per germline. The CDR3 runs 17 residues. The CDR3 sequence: CASRRDHTGGPRETQYF. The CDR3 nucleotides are TGTGCCAGCAGACGAGATCATACGGGGGGGCCTCGGGAGACCCAGTACTTC.

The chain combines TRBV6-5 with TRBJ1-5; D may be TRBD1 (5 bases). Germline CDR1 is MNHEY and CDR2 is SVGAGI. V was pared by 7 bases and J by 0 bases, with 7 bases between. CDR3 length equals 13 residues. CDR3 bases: TGTGCCAGCACCCAGGGTAGCAATCAGCCCCAGCATTTT. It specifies CASTQGSNQPQHF.

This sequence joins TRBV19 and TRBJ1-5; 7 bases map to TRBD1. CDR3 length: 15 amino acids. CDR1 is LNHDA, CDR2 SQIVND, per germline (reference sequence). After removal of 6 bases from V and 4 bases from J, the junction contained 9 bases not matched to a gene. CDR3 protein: CASSYRGTVNQPQHF. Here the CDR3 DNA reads TGTGCCAGTAGCTATAGAGGGACAGTTAATCAGCCCCAGCATTTT. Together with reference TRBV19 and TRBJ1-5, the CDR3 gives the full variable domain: DGGITQSPKYLFRKEGQNVTLSCEQNLNHDAMYWYRQDPGQGLRLIYYSQIVNDFQKGDIAEGYSVSREKKESFPLTVTSAQKNPTAFYLCASSYRGTVNQPQHFGDGTRLSIL.

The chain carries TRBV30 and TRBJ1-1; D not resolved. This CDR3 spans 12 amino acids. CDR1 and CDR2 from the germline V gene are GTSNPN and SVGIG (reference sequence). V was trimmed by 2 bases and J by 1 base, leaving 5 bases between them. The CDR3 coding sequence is TGTGCCTGGAGTCCAGGGAACACTGAAGCTTTCTTT. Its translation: CAWSPGNTEAFF.